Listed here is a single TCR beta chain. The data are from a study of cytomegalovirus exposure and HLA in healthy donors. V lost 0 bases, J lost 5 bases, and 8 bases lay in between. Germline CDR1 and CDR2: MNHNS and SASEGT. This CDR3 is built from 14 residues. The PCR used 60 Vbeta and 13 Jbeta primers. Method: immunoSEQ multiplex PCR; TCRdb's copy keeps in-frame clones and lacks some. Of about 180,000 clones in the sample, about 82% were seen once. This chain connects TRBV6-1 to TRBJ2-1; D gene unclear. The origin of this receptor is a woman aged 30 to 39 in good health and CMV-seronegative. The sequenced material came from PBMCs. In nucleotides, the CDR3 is TGTGCCAGCAGTGAAGCGGCCAATGACAATGAGCAGTTCTTC. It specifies CASSEAANDNEQFF.